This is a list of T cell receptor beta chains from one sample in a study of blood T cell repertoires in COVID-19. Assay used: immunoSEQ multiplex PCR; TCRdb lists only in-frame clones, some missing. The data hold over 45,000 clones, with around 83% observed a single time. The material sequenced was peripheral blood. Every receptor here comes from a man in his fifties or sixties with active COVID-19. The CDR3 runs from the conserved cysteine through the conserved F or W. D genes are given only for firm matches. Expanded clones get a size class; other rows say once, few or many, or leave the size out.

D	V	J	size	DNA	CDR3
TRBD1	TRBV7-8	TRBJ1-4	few	TGTGCCAGCAGCTTAGCGAGGGTAATCCGGACAGGGGGCTCTTCGACTAATGAAAAACTGTTTTTT	CASSLARVIRTGGSSTNEKLFF
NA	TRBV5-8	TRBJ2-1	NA	TGTGCCAGCAGCTTGGGTAGGGTCCGGGGTTACAATGAGCAGTTCTTC	CASSLGRVRGYNEQFF
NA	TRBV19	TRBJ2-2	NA	TGTGCCAGTAGTATAGGACTCGCGCTGGACACCGGGGAGCTGTTTTTT	CASSIGLALDTGELFF
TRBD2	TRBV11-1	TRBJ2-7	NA	TGTGCCAGCAGCTTTCGGGGGGCCTACGAGCAGTACTTC	CASSFRGAYEQYF
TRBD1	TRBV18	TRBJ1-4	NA	TGTGCCAGCTCACCGACAGGGGATAATGAAAAACTGTTTTTT	CASSPTGDNEKLFF
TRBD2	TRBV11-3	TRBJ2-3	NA	TGTGCCAGCAGCAGCCGGACTAGCGGGACGGGAGATACGCAGTATTTT	CASSSRTSGTGDTQYF
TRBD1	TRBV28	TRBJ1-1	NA	TGTGCCGGAAAGACAGGGGGAAACACTGAAGCTTTCTTT	CAGKTGGNTEAFF
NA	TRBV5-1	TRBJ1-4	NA	TGCGCCAGCAGCTTGGGTCGCGACGGACAAAATGAAAAACTGTTTTTT	CASSLGRDGQNEKLFF
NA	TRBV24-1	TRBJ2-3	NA	TGTGCCACCAGTGAAGGACTCGGGACACGCAACACAGATACGCAGTATTTT	CATSEGLGTRNTDTQYF
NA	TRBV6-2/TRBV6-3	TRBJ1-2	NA	TGTGCCAGCAGTTCAGGCGTCTATGGCTACACCTTC	CASSSGVYGYTF
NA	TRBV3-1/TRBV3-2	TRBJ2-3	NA	TGTGCCAGCAGCCAAGTGTCGGTGGGAGTGGATAATACGCAGTATTTT	CASSQVSVGVDNTQYF
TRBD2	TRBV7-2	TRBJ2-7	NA	TGTGCCAGCAGCCGCGGGGGACGACTAGCGATCTCCTACGAGCAGTACTTC	CASSRGGRLAISYEQYF
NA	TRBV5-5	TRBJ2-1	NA	TGTGCCAGCAGCTTGACGGGGAATGAGCAGTTCTTC	CASSLTGNEQFF
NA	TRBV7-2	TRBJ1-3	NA	TGTGCCAGCAGTCTCCTGGCGGGGATCTCTGGAAACACCATATATTTT	CASSLLAGISGNTIYF
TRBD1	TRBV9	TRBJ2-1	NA	TGTGCCAGCAGCGCAGGACAGGGATACAATGAGCAGTTCTTC	CASSAGQGYNEQFF
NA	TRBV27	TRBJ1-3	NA	TGTGCCAGCAGTTTCTCTTTCGGAAACACCATATATTTT	CASSFSFGNTIYF
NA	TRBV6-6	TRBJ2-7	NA	TGTGCCAGCACCACGGGCTACGAGCAGTACTTC	CASTTGYEQYF
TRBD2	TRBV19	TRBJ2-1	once	TGTGCCACCTCAGCGGGAGGGCCCCACAATGAGCAGTTCTTC	CATSAGGPHNEQFF
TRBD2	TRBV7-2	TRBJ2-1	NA	TGTGCCAGCAGCTTAGCTAGCGGGGGAGTGTGGGAGCAGTTCTTC	CASSLASGGVWEQFF
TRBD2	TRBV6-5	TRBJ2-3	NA	TGTGCCAGCAGTTTGGCTGGTTCCGGGGGGGCGGATACGCAGTATTTT	CASSLAGSGGADTQYF
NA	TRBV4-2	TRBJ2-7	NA	TGTGCCAGCAGCCAAGATTACTACGAGCAGTACTTC	CASSQDYYEQYF
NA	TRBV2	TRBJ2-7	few	TGTGCCAGCAGTGAATTTACGGCAGGGGCCTACGAGCAGTACTTC	CASSEFTAGAYEQYF
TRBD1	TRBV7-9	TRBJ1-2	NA	TGTGCCAGCAGCCGGACAGGGGAAGTTGGCTACACCTTC	CASSRTGEVGYTF
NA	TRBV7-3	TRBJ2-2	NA	TGTGCCAGCAGCTTCTATGGAAGGGGCACCGGGGAGCTGTTTTTT	CASSFYGRGTGELFF
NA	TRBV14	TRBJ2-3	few	TGTGCCAGCAGCCAAATCCAGGACACAGATACGCAGTATTTT	CASSQIQDTDTQYF
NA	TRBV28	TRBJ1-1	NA	TGTGCCAGCAGTTTAATAGCTGGGGAGACTGAAGCTTTCTTT	CASSLIAGETEAFF
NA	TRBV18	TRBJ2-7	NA	TGTGCCAGCTCACCTGGGACTTCCTACGAGCAGTACTTC	CASSPGTSYEQYF
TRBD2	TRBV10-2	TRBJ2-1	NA	TGCGCCAGCAGTGTGAGCGGGGGGATATACAATGAGCAGTTCTTC	CASSVSGGIYNEQFF
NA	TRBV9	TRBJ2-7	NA	TGTGCCAGCAGCGCGGGAGGGGGCCAGGGGTACGAGCAGTACTTC	CASSAGGGQGYEQYF
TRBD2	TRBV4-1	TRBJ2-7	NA	TGCGCCAGCAGCCCCTGGAGGCCGTTGCCGGGACTAGTTTCCGAGCAGTACTTC	CASSPWRPLPGLVSEQYF
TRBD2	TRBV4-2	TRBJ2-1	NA	TGTGCCAGCAGCCAAATAGCGGGAGATGGTGAGCAGTTCTTC	CASSQIAGDGEQFF
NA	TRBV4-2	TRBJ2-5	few	TGTGCCAGCAGCCAAGGACTGGAGGAGACCCAGTACTTC	CASSQGLEETQYF
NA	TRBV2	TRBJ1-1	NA	TGTGCCAGCAGTGAGTTACCGGGCACGGGGGGAGCTTTCTTT	CASSELPGTGGAFF
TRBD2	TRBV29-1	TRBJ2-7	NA	TGCAGCGTTGAATTAGCGGGAGGTGCCGAGCAGTACTTC	CSVELAGGAEQYF
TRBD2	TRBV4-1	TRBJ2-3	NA	TGCGCCAGCAGCCAAGAGACCAGGACTAGCGTCACAGATACGCAGTATTTT	CASSQETRTSVTDTQYF
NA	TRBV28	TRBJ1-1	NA	TGTGCCAGCAGTTCCAAGAAGGGGGTGAACACTGAAGCTTTCTTT	CASSSKKGVNTEAFF
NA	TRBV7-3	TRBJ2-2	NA	TGTGCCAGCAGCTCTACGAGCGGCGGCACCGGGGAGCTGTTTTTT	CASSSTSGGTGELFF
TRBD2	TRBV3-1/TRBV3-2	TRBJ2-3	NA	TGTGCCAGCAGCCCGGGACGCCGACTAGCCGTGGGTACAGATACGCAGTATTTT	CASSPGRRLAVGTDTQYF
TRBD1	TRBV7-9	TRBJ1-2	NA	TGTGCCAGCAGCGGTACAGGGGCAGGACTGGGCTACACCTTC	CASSGTGAGLGYTF
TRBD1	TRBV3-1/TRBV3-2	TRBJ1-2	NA	TGTGCCAGCAGCCTACAGGGGGCAGGCGGCTACACCTTC	CASSLQGAGGYTF
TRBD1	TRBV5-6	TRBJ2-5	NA	TGTGCCAGCAGCCCCGGGACAGGAATTACGGAGACCCAGTACTTC	CASSPGTGITETQYF
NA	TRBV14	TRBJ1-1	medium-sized	TGTGCCAGCAGCCAGCTAGGTCCTGAAGCTTTCTTT	CASSQLGPEAFF
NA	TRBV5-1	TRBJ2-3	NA	TGCGCCAGCAGCGAGCCATCCACAGATACGCAGTATTTT	CASSEPSTDTQYF
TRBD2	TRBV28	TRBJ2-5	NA	TGTGCCAGCAGTTTAGCGGGAGCTAAAGAGACCCAGTACTTC	CASSLAGAKETQYF
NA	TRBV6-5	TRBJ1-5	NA	TGTGCCAGCAGTCCCTTTGACATTAGCAATCAGCCCCAGCATTTT	CASSPFDISNQPQHF
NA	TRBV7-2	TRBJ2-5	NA	TGTGCCAGCAGCACTTCGATACGAGGCCAAGAGACCCAGTACTTC	CASSTSIRGQETQYF
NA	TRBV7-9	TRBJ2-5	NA	TGTGCCAGCAGCCACCTAGGAATTTGGGAGACCCAGTACTTC	CASSHLGIWETQYF
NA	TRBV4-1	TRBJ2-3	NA	TGCGCCAGCAGCCAAGATTACGGAGAGCCGCAGTATTTT	CASSQDYGEPQYF
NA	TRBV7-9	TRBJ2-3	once	TGTGCCAGCAGCTTAGAGGGGAGCACAGATACGCAGTATTTT	CASSLEGSTDTQYF
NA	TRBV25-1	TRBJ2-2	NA	TGTGCCAGCAGGAGGGCGGGAAACACCGGGGAGCTGTTTTTT	CASRRAGNTGELFF
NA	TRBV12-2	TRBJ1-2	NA	TGTGCAAGTCGCTTGAGAACTCCGGGAACATCGACCCTCTATGGCTACACCTTC	CASRLRTPGTSTLYGYTF
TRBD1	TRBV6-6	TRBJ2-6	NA	TGTGCCAGCAGTCGGCATGACAGGGGGCGCGTCACTGGGGCCAACGTCCTGACTTTC	CASSRHDRGRVTGANVLTF
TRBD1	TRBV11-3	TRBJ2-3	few	TGTGCCAGCAGCTGGACCAGGGGGGATACGCAGTATTTT	CASSWTRGDTQYF
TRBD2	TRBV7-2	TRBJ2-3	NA	TGTGCCAGTAGCGGGGAGGGGGTCGGCACAGATACGCAGTATTTT	CASSGEGVGTDTQYF
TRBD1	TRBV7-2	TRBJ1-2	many	TGTGCCAGCAGCTTAACGGGGACAGGGTTTAACTATGGCTACACCTTC	CASSLTGTGFNYGYTF
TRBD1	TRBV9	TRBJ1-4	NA	TGTGCCAGCAGCAACCGGGACAGAGGAGAAAAACTGTTTTTT	CASSNRDRGEKLFF